What follows describes a single T cell receptor beta chain. Its antigen remains unidentified. These data originate in a study of T-cell reconstitution after alpha-beta-depleted transplantation in children. The study, taken as a whole, reports: Several hundred graft clones that had expanded were reportedly the source of alpha-beta T cells about two months after transplant.

Germline V CDR1 and CDR2: MNHEY, SMNVEV (reference sequence). The germline V and J ends were trimmed by 6 bases and 8 bases, with 11 bases remaining between them. The CDR3 is made up of 12 amino acids. For TCRbeta, the library was prepared with unique molecular identifiers. TCRdb passed the PCR reads through MiXCR, listing each CDR3 protein once. The sample consists of 600,000 or so distinct CDR3 sequences, around 23% of them appearing once. The sample here was PBMCs, mostly from graft donor cells, taken 360 days after TCRalphabeta/CD19-depleted stem cell transplant. J is TRBJ2-1 and V is TRBV27; D remains unclear. This TCR was sampled from a boy under two years old who had a stem cell transplant for acute myeloid leukemia, so the T cells may come from the graft donor. CDR3 sequence (DNA): TGTGCCAGCAGCCCCGCTATAGATGAGCAGTTCTTC. Translated: CASSPAIDEQFF.